The clone carrying this T cell receptor (beta chain) was recorded many times. This sample is part of a study of identical twins. The CDR3 loop spans 11 amino acids. Each CDR3 protein is one row after TCRdb ran MiXCR on the 5' RACE reads. The sample lists more than 650,000 distinct CDR3 sequences, 6.1% occurring once. The receptor's source is a man younger than 35 in good health. V gene TRBV21-1 combines with J gene TRBJ2-7. TRBV21-1 is a pseudogene locus. The sample was naive T cells sorted from blood. The CDR3 nucleotides are TGTGCCCCACTTCCAACCTACGAGCAGTACTTC. Amino acids: CAPLPTYEQYF.